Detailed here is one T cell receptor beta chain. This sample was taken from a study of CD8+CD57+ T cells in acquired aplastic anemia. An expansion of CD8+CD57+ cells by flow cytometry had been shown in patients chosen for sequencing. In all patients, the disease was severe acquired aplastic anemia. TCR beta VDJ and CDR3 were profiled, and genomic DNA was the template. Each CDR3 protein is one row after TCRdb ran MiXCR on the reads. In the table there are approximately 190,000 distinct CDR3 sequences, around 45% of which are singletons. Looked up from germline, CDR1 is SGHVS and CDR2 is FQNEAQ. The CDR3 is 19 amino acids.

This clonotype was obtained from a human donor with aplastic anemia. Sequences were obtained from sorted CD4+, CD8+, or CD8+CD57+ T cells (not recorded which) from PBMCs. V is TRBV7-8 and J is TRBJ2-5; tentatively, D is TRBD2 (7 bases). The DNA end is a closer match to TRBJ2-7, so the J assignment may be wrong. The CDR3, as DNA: TGTGCCAGCAGCTTAGGGAGGGGGGGGCTCGGGAGGAGCTCCTACGAGCAGTACTTC. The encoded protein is CASSLGRGGLGRSSYEQYF.